This entry lists 15 T cell receptor beta chains sequenced from one sample in a study of blood T cell repertoires in COVID-19. The protocol was immunoSEQ multiplex PCR, while the TCRdb copy is restricted to in-frame clones and leaves out a portion. The repertoire holds about 250,000 clones, over 75% seen once, with under 3% in the top ten. The specimen was PBMCs or T cells enriched from blood (not recorded which). These receptors all come from a woman under 30 who had recovered from COVID-19.

CDR3 region: CATSRDVSDTQYF. The CDR3 DNA follows: TGTGCCACCAGCAGAGATGTCTCAGATACGCAGTATTTT. The rearrangement uses TRBV15 and TRBJ2-3; D is undetermined. Germline CDR1 LNHNV, CDR2 YYDKDF (reference sequence). This CDR3 has 13 residues. V gave up 0 bases and J gave up 4 bases, with 5 bases separating them.

The chain links TRBV5-5 to TRBJ1-4; D is undetermined. CDR1 is SGHKS, CDR2 YYEKEE, per germline (reference sequence). V was clipped by 0 bases and J by 7 bases, with 10 bases between them. The CDR3 extends over 14 amino acids. The CDR3 is CASSLGVRGEKLFF. The CDR3 nucleotides read TGTGCCAGCAGCTTGGGGGTTAGAGGTGAAAAACTGTTTTTT.

The V and J genes are TRBV5-4 and TRBJ1-5; D unclear. Trimming stripped 2 bases from V and 7 bases from J, with 4 bases between. CDR3 length: 11 residues. In germline, CDR1 is SGHNT, CDR2 YYREEE (reference sequence). The CDR3 region is CASSFQQPQHF. DNA for the CDR3: TGTGCCAGCAGCTTTCAACAGCCCCAGCATTTT.

The chain links TRBV6-5 to TRBJ1-5, with a weak D call TRBD1 (6 bases). There are 14 residues in the CDR3. Germline V gene lookup returns CDR1 MNHEY and CDR2 SVGAGI. V lost 6 bases and J 7 bases, leaving 16 bases between the germline ends. The CDR3 spells CASRMTGSQQPQHF. The CDR3 region has the DNA TGTGCCAGCAGGATGACAGGATCTCAGCAGCCCCAGCATTTT.

J is TRBJ1-2 and V is TRBV5-8, with TRBD1 matching over 10 bases. Per germline, CDR1 SGHTS and CDR2 YDEGEE. V shed 4 bases and J 5 bases; nucleotides not matched to a gene: 5. CDR3 size: 14 residues. CDR3 loop: CASSRDRGYYGYTF. Written as DNA, the CDR3 is TGTGCCAGCAGCCGGGACAGGGGCTATTATGGCTACACCTTC.

The rearrangement links TRBV2 to TRBJ2-3; D is unresolved. The V end lost 4 bases, the J end lost 2 bases, and 7 bases lay between the germline ends. The CDR3 is made up of 13 amino acids. Germline loops: CDR1 SNHLY, CDR2 FYNNEI. CDR3 protein: CASSGDTTDTQYF. The CDR3 nucleotides read TGTGCCAGCAGTGGAGACACCACAGATACGCAGTATTTT. Full variable domain (rest looked up from reference TRBV2 and TRBJ2-3): EPEVTQTPSHQVTQMGQEVILRCVPISNHLYFYWYRQILGQKVEFLVSFYNNEISEKSEIFDDQFSVERPDGSNFTLKIRSTKLEDSAMYFCASSGDTTDTQYFGPGTRLTVL.

The rearrangement joins TRBV15 to TRBJ2-3; D may be TRBD2 (6 bases). The CDR3 spans 15 residues. V gave up 5 bases and J gave up 3 bases, with 15 bases separating them. Germline CDR1 reads LNHNV; CDR2 reads YYDKDF (reference sequence). CDR3 loop: CATSPRVGGTDTQYF. CDR3 nucleotides: TGTGCCACCAGCCCCAGGGTGGGGGGAACAGATACGCAGTATTTT.

The chain joins TRBV24-1 to TRBJ1-2; 7 nucleotides line up with TRBD1. This CDR3 region has 13 residues. The germline gives CDR1 KGHDR, CDR2 SFDVKD. V trimming: 3 bases; J trimming: 6 bases; junction bases outside the gene matches: 3. CDR3 region: CATSDQGGHGYTF. The CDR3, as DNA: TGTGCCACCAGTGATCAGGGGGGCCATGGCTACACCTTC.

V gene TRBV5-1 combines with J gene TRBJ2-7, with 7 bases identical to TRBD1. With 0 bases clipped from V and 7 bases from J, the junction kept 7 bases outside the gene matches. The CDR3 spans 14 residues. Germline V gene data show CDR1 as SGHRS and CDR2 as YFSETQ. The CDR3 is CASSLGIQGQEQYF. Written as DNA, the CDR3 is TGCGCCAGCAGCTTGGGTATACAGGGGCAAGAGCAGTACTTC.

CDR3 bases: TGTGCCAGCAGTGAATTTACGGGCTCCTACAATGAGCAGTTCTTC. Its translation is CASSEFTGSYNEQFF. The rearrangement links TRBV2 to TRBJ2-1; D is ambiguous. The V end was cut by 2 bases, the J end by 0 bases, with 8 bases between. Germline V lookup: CDR1 SNHLY, CDR2 FYNNEI. The CDR3 loop spans 15 amino acids. Filled out from reference TRBV2 and TRBJ2-1, the complete variable domain reads EPEVTQTPSHQVTQMGQEVILRCVPISNHLYFYWYRQILGQKVEFLVSFYNNEISEKSEIFDDQFSVERPDGSNFTLKIRSTKLEDSAMYFCASSEFTGSYNEQFFGPGTRLTVL.

CDR3 bases: TGCGCCAGCAGCTTGCTGAGGGTAACTGAAGCTTTCTTT. It yields the protein CASSLLRVTEAFF. The chain has TRBV5-1 and TRBJ1-1; D call uncertain. The CDR3 totals 13 residues. V was pared by 1 base and J by 5 bases, with 9 bases between. Germline CDR1 SGHRS, CDR2 YFSETQ.

This clone was seen a single time. The chain combines TRBV3-1 (or the pseudogene TRBV3-2) with TRBJ2-3, with TRBD2 matching 9 bases. With V trimmed by 2 bases and J by 2 bases, 8 bases remained unmatched. Germline assignment: CDR1 LGHDT and CDR2 YNNKEL (reference sequence). The CDR3 totals 17 residues. The CDR3 DNA sequence: TGTGCCAGCAGCCAATGGAGCGGGGGGTTCTCCACAGATACGCAGTATTTT. The encoded protein is CASSQWSGGFSTDTQYF.

This clone was counted a few times. The V and J genes are TRBV18 and TRBJ1-1, with D unresolved. Per germline, CDR1 KGHSH and CDR2 LQKENI. The V end was cut by 3 bases, the J end by 8 bases, with 10 bases between. This CDR3 spans 12 amino acids. CDR3 amino acids: CASSPGSVEAFF. CDR3 sequence (DNA): TGTGCCAGCTCACCCGGGTCTGTAGAAGCTTTCTTT.

This clone was detected once. This chain links TRBV30 with TRBJ1-1; 7 bases fit TRBD1. After removal of 4 bases from V and 3 bases from J, the junction contained 2 bases not matched to a gene. Germline CDR1 reads GTSNPN; CDR2 reads SVGIG (reference sequence). The CDR3 covers 12 residues. The CDR3 loop is CAWNDRDTEAFF. The CDR3, as DNA: TGTGCCTGGAACGACAGGGACACTGAAGCTTTCTTT. The full variable domain, in which reference TRBV30 and TRBJ1-1 provide the parts outside the CDR3, is SQTIHQWPATLVQPVGSPLSLECTVEGTSNPNLYWYRQAAGRGLQLLFYSVGIGQISSEVPQNLSASRPQDRQFILSSKKLLLSDSGFYLCAWNDRDTEAFFGQGTRLTVV.

This clone was counted once. The chain uses TRBV5-8 and TRBJ1-5, with TRBD1 matching over 8 bases. The CDR3 covers 17 residues. CDR1 and CDR2 (germline): SGHTS, YDEGEE. The junction had 8 bases not matched to a gene; V was cut back by 2 bases and J by 1 base. The CDR3 DNA sequence: TGTGCCAGCAGCTTCTGGGCAGGGGGCGTAAGCAATCAGCCCCAGCATTTT. This sequence encodes CASSFWAGGVSNQPQHF. Based on the CDR3 plus reference TRBV5-8 and TRBJ1-5, the full variable domain is EAGVTQSPTHLIKTRGQQATLRCSPISGHTSVYWYQQALGLGLQFLLWYDEGEERNRGNFPPRFSGRQFPNYSSELNVNALELEDSALYLCASSFWAGGVSNQPQHFGDGTRLSIL.